This record looks at one T cell receptor beta chain sequence and its context. The antigen it binds to is not known. No base quality values were provided; no much bigger clone lies one nucleotide off. The sample originates from a study of shared clonotypes between healthy human individuals (dated by TCRdb to 2020 to 2022). Turning to the overall study: The cohort included three men and a couple of women between 18 and 49 years of age. Different laboratories and diverse techniques were used to prepare libraries and sequence TCR repertoires, to increase sequencing depth and limit assay-specific biases. To estimate repertoire size and how much clonotype sharing occurs between individuals, the study deeply sequenced the blood TCR repertoires of 4 to 6 healthy adults. Per donor, three plates each were used for CD4 naive and CD4 memory, two for CD8 naive, and one for CD8 memory. Each donor's leukapheresis produced roughly between about 0.9 and 9.5 billion PBMCs.

What the authors observed across the whole study: Compared with non-shared clonotypes, clonotypes shared by all four sorted-subset donors had higher generation probabilities. Pairwise subsampling indicated that sequencing depth was expected to affect the degree of clonotype sharing among donors. When a handful of donors were compared, the shared fraction of clonotypes was about 5.5% for naive CD4, around 4% for naive CD8, about 2.5% for memory CD4, and roughly 0.43% for memory CD8. Sampling was restricted to blood, and TCR repertoires in tissue are likely to differ from TCR repertoires in blood. Incomplete sequencing was indicated by rarefaction of sorted-subset datasets, despite the large sequencing depth. Estimated clonotype richness was generally larger for naive than for memory subsets. Because the study included a small number of donors, the genetic and exposure-history diversity represented was limited.

Compared with germline, V lacks 4 bases and J lacks 4 bases; bases without a gene match: 10. The CDR3 starts with the cysteine, ends with the phenylalanine, and has 15 residues. Only the CDR3 region is kept as DNA, spanning 45 bases read in frame from base 1. From the germline V gene, CDR1 is SGHRS and CDR2 is YFSETQ. Using the deep immunoSEQ assay, multiplex PCR amplified TCR CDR3 regions from genomic DNA. Genomic DNA extracted from each cell subset was distributed evenly over all wells of several immunoSEQ 96-well plates, and each plate served as one replicate. For sorted subsets, approximately 200 ng of genomic DNA, equivalent to around 29,000 T cell genomes, went into each replicate PCR. Purified libraries were quantified with a Qubit 3.0 fluorometer, sized on a Bioanalyzer 2100, and re-quantified with the KAPA Library Quantification kit. Every immunoSEQ 96-well plate was sequenced on a separate single-read 150-cycle Illumina NextSeq 550 flow cell. As for the original processing: Because only junctional sequences without quality scores were contained in the immunoSEQ output, filtering matching that applied to full-length reads could not be performed. To assign V/J genes and CDR3, sequences were annotated against IMGT germline references using PyIR, a Python wrapper for IgBLAST v1.9. Any read was removed if the V/J assignment was weak (E-value above 1e-6), the CDR3 was missing, or the read contained stop codons, out-of-frame junctions, or ambiguous translated residues. V3J clonotypes were defined as sequences sharing the same inferred V gene, J gene, and CDR3 amino acid sequence. Percentage overlap between repertoires was calculated by dividing the number of shared unique clonotypes by the size of the smaller repertoire. Richness of each repertoire was evaluated using RTK rarefaction, the Chao1 estimator, and Recon v2.1 estimates of unobserved clonotypes. For all TCRbeta clonotypes obtained by the gDNA method from a few donors, generation probabilities were computed with OLGA. The table was pulled from immuneACCESS by TCRdb, which kept in-frame rearrangements only. Such tables lose some clones; where checked, under half of the loss comes from unresolved V genes, and the rest has no known cause. D and trimming were read from the DNA, whereas the V and J calls and clone size are those reported in that table. The sample table lists approximately 2.5 million clones, around nine tenths of them with a count of one. Over 0.12% of the sample is taken by the ten largest.

The donors were healthy, HIV-negative adults who had no recently reported acute infections or vaccinations. Only Caucasian adults living in Nashville, Tennessee, USA were represented among the donors. CD4+ T cells were enriched by magnetic negative selection; naive cells were then positively selected on CD45RA, and the negative fraction formed the memory subset. Blood was obtained by leukapheresis, after which PBMCs were separated by Ficoll-Histopaque density gradient centrifugation and cryopreserved in liquid nitrogen vapor phase. Analytical flow cytometry was used to check the purity and quantity of each magnetically sorted T cell population. From each sorted fraction, genomic DNA was isolated and quantified by UV absorbance on a Nanodrop 2000c.

The clonotype originates from a young man in good health. The sequencing sample was made of naive CD4+ T cells sorted from blood. What the cell subset or site label conveys for this sample: CD45RA+ positively selected. The chain is encoded by TRBV5-1 joined to TRBJ1-2; 7 bases in between match TRBD1. The CDR3 region reads CASSPGAGQAYGYTF. The bases are TGCGCCAGCAGCCCAGGGGCCGGACAGGCCTATGGCTACACCTTC. The full variable domain, with segments outside the CDR3 supplied by the reference TRBV5-1 and TRBJ1-2 proteins, appears as KAGVTQTPRYLIKTRGQQVTLSCSPISGHRSVSWYQQTPGQGLQFLFEYFSETQRNKGNFPGRFSGRQFSNSRSEMNVSTLELGDSALYLCASSPGAGQAYGYTFGSGTRLTVV.